This T cell receptor (beta chain) was sequenced for a study of shared clonotypes between healthy human individuals. Looking at the study overall: Serving as donors were two women and three men, whose ages spanned 18 to 49. Every donor yielded three CD4 naive, three CD4 memory, two CD8 naive and one CD8 memory plate.

Generated by immunoSEQ multiplex PCR, the TCRdb table keeps only in-frame clones and is missing some. The sample lists approximately 1,000,000 clones; about 72% were seen once. This clone was detected a few times. No antigen is known for it. Other DNA sequences in the sample encode the same CDR3. Findings and caveats of the study: In contrast to clonotypes shared by all four donors, non-shared clonotypes had lower generation probabilities. What naive subsets generally showed was a larger estimated richness than memory subsets showed.

Germline values: CDR1 SGHTA, CDR2 FQGTGA. The CDR3 consists of 14 residues. V lost 5 bases and J 0 bases, leaving 7 bases between the germline ends. The sequence came from a man in his late teens or twenties in good health. Some clones in this sample may be carry-over from other donors' samples. This chain uses TRBV7-3 with TRBJ2-2; perhaps D is TRBD1 or TRBD2 (5 bases each). The sequenced sample consisted of memory CD4+ T cells from PBMCs. Regarding subset: CD45RA-negative fraction. The CDR3 bases are TGTGCCAGCAGCCGAGGGGCGAACACCGGGGAGCTGTTTTTT. Amino acids: CASSRGANTGELFF.